Below, 8 T cell receptor beta chains from the same sample are listed, as sequenced in a study of shared clonotypes between healthy human individuals. Produced via immunoSEQ multiplex PCR; TCRdb's table is partial and in-frame only. The repertoire holds roughly 2.1 million clones, with 85% to 95% as singletons. Naive-designated CD8 cells lacked CD45RO, were positively enriched for CCR7, and omitted terminally differentiated effector memory CD45RA+ cells. Sequenced sample: naive CD8+ T cells from PBMCs. Source of these receptors: a man in his late teens or twenties in good health. Some clones in this sample may be carry-over from other donors' samples.

The V gene is TRBV28, the J gene TRBJ2-5; 11 bases match TRBD2. V shed 3 bases, J shed 2 bases, and the junction held 5 bases outside the gene matches. Germline assignment: CDR1 MDHEN and CDR2 SYDVKM. The CDR3 extends over 16 amino acids. In nucleotides, the CDR3 is TGTGCCAGCAGTTTCCCGGGACTAGCGGTTCAAGAGACCCAGTACTTC. It codes for CASSFPGLAVQETQYF. Complete variable domain (other parts from reference TRBV28 and TRBJ2-5): DVKVTQSSRYLVKRTGEKVFLECVQDMDHENMFWYRQDPGLGLRLIYFSYDVKMKEKGDIPEGYSVSREKKERFSLILESASTNQTSMYLCASSFPGLAVQETQYFGPGTRLLVL.

The genes are TRBV28 and TRBJ2-2, with D perhaps TRBD2 (5 bases). The CDR3 has 16 amino acids. Germline assignment: CDR1 MDHEN and CDR2 SYDVKM. Deletions cut 3 bases from V and 3 bases from J, with 14 bases between. The CDR3 DNA is TGTGCCAGCAGTTTCATCTCGCGGGCAGACACCGGGGAGCTGTTTTTT. Residues: CASSFISRADTGELFF.

Regarding this clone: This CDR3 is also generated by other DNA sequences in the sample. V usage is TRBV27 and J usage is TRBJ2-7; 10 bases match TRBD1. CDR1 MNHEY and CDR2 SMNVEV come from the germline V gene (reference sequence). This CDR3 has 14 amino acids. V gave up 6 bases and J gave up 2 bases; unmatched junction bases: 4. CDR3 sequence reads: CASSDGTGAYEQYF. CDR3 bases: TGTGCCAGCAGCGATGGGACAGGGGCCTACGAGCAGTACTTC.

This clone has just one count. The sample holds other DNA sequences that translate to the same CDR3. The CDR3 loop is CASSSYQETQYF. The CDR3 DNA sequence: TGTGCCAGCAGTTCTTACCAAGAGACCCAGTACTTC. The genes are TRBV27 and TRBJ2-5; D gene uncertain. The germline V gene has CDR1 MNHEY and CDR2 SMNVEV (reference sequence). Between the trimmed V and J ends, which lost 4 bases and 0 bases, there was a span of 3 bases. This CDR3 is 12 amino acids long.

This CDR3 is CASSQEMASYYEQYF. The CDR3, as DNA: TGCGCCAGCAGCCAAGAGATGGCCAGTTACTACGAGCAGTACTTC. The chain joins TRBV4-3 to TRBJ2-7; D unclear. V was pared by 0 bases and J by 3 bases, with 12 bases between. This CDR3 is 15 amino acids long. Per germline, CDR1 LGHNA and CDR2 YSLEER.

The chain joins TRBV27 to TRBJ2-7, with D perhaps matching TRBD1 (6 bases). This CDR3 has 17 residues. From germline, CDR1 is MNHEY and CDR2 SMNVEV (reference sequence). V was pared by 4 bases and J by 7 bases, with 26 bases between. DNA of the CDR3: TGTGCCAGCAGTTCCACTACAGGGAAGCCCAACCCATTGGAGCAGTACTTC. Translated, it gives CASSSTTGKPNPLEQYF.

This clone was counted only a few times. The rearrangement uses TRBV19 and TRBJ1-1, with D possibly being TRBD1 (5 bases). CDR3 length: 13 amino acids. Germline V gives CDR1 LNHDA, CDR2 SQIVND (reference sequence). V gave up 3 bases and J gave up 4 bases, with 9 bases separating them. In DNA, the CDR3 is TGTGCCAGTAGTATTCGGGGGGTCACTGAAGCTTTCTTT. The encoded protein is CASSIRGVTEAFF.

CDR3 in amino acids: CASSPSEAGVLGGELFF. In nucleotides, the CDR3 is TGTGCCAGCAGCCCCAGCGAGGCAGGGGTGTTGGGCGGGGAGCTGTTTTTT. V and J are TRBV7-9 and TRBJ2-2; tentative D call: TRBD1 (6 bases). The germline V and J ends were trimmed by 5 bases and 7 bases, with 23 bases remaining between them. CDR3 size: 17 residues. Germline CDR1 reads SEHNR; CDR2 reads FQNEAQ (reference sequence).